A single sample gave rise to the 19 T cell receptor beta chains below, sequenced in a study of blood T cell repertoires in COVID-19. Assay: immunoSEQ multiplex PCR; the TCRdb copy retains only in-frame clones and omits some. The table shows fewer than 300,000 clones, with roughly 80% occurring only once. What was sequenced was PBMCs or T cells enriched from blood (not recorded which). The source of these receptors is a man aged 35 to 55 who had been exposed to COVID-19.

This clone was seen only a few times. V gene TRBV10-3 combines with J gene TRBJ2-7; tentatively, D is TRBD2 (6 bases). This CDR3 comprises 17 residues. Germline V lookup: CDR1 ENHRY, CDR2 SYGVKD. V lost 4 bases and J lost 6, with 25 bases in between. The CDR3 coding sequence is TGTGCCATCAGTGGGGCTACGGGGGAGGCCGCCAACGCCGAGCAGTACTTC. Translation gives CAISGATGEAANAEQYF.

In DNA form, the CDR3 reads TGTGCCAGCAGTTTTTCGGTCGGGACAACGCAGAAAGAGACCCAGTACTTC. Its protein product is CASSFSVGTTQKETQYF. The chain carries TRBV6-7 and TRBJ2-5, with D possibly matching TRBD1 (6 bases). TRBV6-7 is an open reading frame whose function is uncertain. The CDR3 extends over 17 amino acids. Trimming removed 4 bases at V and 3 bases at J, with 21 bases between.

V usage is TRBV27 and J usage is TRBJ2-5; TRBD1 aligns across 7 bases. The V gene's germline CDR1 is MNHEY and CDR2 SMNVEV (reference sequence). J lost 4 bases, V lost 2 bases, and 10 bases had no gene match. The length of the CDR3 is 16 residues. The CDR3 region is CASSLNIRQGPETQYF. The CDR3 DNA reads as TGTGCCAGCAGTTTAAACATCCGACAGGGCCCAGAGACCCAGTACTTC.

The V and J genes are TRBV29-1 and TRBJ2-5; maybe TRBD2 (6 bases). There are 14 residues in the CDR3. Trimming removed 1 base from V and 2 bases from J, with 11 bases in between. Per the germline V gene, CDR1 is SQVTM and CDR2 is ANQGSEA. The CDR3 sequence is CSVEAWGLQETQYF. CDR3 nucleotides: TGCAGCGTTGAAGCGTGGGGACTTCAAGAGACCCAGTACTTC.

The gene calls are TRBV29-1 and TRBJ2-7; TRBD1 matches at 7 bases. The germline V gene has CDR1 SQVTM and CDR2 ANQGSEA. There are 12 residues in the CDR3. V was clipped by 6 bases and J by 1 base; unmatched bases: 3. The chain's CDR3 is CSVGTESYEQYF. CDR3 nucleotides: TGCAGCGTAGGGACAGAATCCTACGAGCAGTACTTC.

This chain uses TRBV29-1 with TRBJ1-1; TRBD1 matches 10 bases. The CDR3 length is 13 residues. V lost 6 bases and J lost 2; bases outside the gene matches: 3. The V gene's germline CDR1 is SQVTM and CDR2 ANQGSEA. The CDR3 sequence is CSVDRGGNTEAFF. The CDR3 region has the DNA TGCAGCGTGGACAGGGGGGGAAACACTGAAGCTTTCTTT.

This chain uses TRBV11-3 with TRBJ2-7, with TRBD1 as a possible D gene (5 bases). V was pared by 6 bases and J by 4 bases, with 13 bases between. The CDR3 consists of 13 residues. Germline CDR1 and CDR2: SGHNT and YENEEA. CDR3 DNA sequence: TGTGCCAGCAGTATATATTCAGGGTACGAGCAGTACTTC. Amino acid sequence: CASSIYSGYEQYF.

The chain couples TRBV5-1 to TRBJ2-5; 8 bases fit TRBD1. V lost 0 bases and J lost 5; bases outside the gene matches: 9. The CDR3 length is 16 residues. CDR1 is SGHRS and CDR2 is YFSETQ in the germline V gene. The CDR3 DNA reads as TGCGCCAGCAGCTTGGTTGGACAGGGAGCTATCGAGACCCAGTACTTC. Translating it yields CASSLVGQGAIETQYF.

The chain recombines TRBV18 with TRBJ1-2; 10 bases map to TRBD1. Losses at the gene ends were 5 bases for V and 4 bases for J; bases not matched to a gene: 7. CDR1 is KGHSH and CDR2 is LQKENI in the germline V gene. The CDR3 spans 15 residues. The CDR3 region is CASSTRQGAIYGYTF. CDR3 nucleotides: TGTGCCAGCTCAACTAGACAGGGGGCAATCTATGGCTACACCTTC.

The chain is built from TRBV4-1 and TRBJ2-7; tentatively, D is TRBD2 (6 bases). This CDR3 has 16 amino acids. Per the germline V gene, CDR1 is MGHRA and CDR2 is YSYEKL. Between the trimmed V and J ends, which lost 2 bases and 3 bases, there was a span of 17 bases. CDR3: CASSQLGDSRLYEQYF. DNA of the CDR3: TGCGCCAGCAGCCAACTTGGGGACTCAAGACTCTACGAGCAGTACTTC.

A few counts support this clone. The V call is TRBV5-1, the J call TRBJ2-1; 9 nucleotides match TRBD1. J gave up 3 bases and V 7 bases, and 5 bases lay outside the gene matches. The CDR3 contains 14 residues. Germline CDR1 is SGHRS and CDR2 is YFSETQ. CDR3 DNA: TGCGCCAGCCAAGACAGGGGGGACTACAATGAGCAGTTCTTC. It encodes CASQDRGDYNEQFF. Full variable domain (outside the CDR3, taken from reference TRBV5-1 and TRBJ2-1): KAGVTQTPRYLIKTRGQQVTLSCSPISGHRSVSWYQQTPGQGLQFLFEYFSETQRNKGNFPGRFSGRQFSNSRSEMNVSTLELGDSALYLCASQDRGDYNEQFFGPGTRLTVL.

V and J are TRBV11-2 and TRBJ2-1; D may be TRBD2 (6 bases). The V and J ends lost 4 bases and 0 bases respectively, with 13 bases between them. Germline assignment: CDR1 SGHAT and CDR2 FQNNGV. The CDR3 covers 16 residues. The CDR3 protein is CASSSRDGSSYNEQFF. CDR3 nucleotide sequence: TGTGCCAGCAGCTCGCGGGACGGAAGCTCCTACAATGAGCAGTTCTTC.

The chain employs TRBV6-5 and TRBJ1-1; 8 nucleotides align to TRBD1. This CDR3 has 14 residues. Germline V lookup: CDR1 MNHEY, CDR2 SVGAGI. Trimming cost V 6 bases and J 2 bases; bases outside gene matches: 5. This chain's CDR3 is CASRLGQVNTEAFF. The CDR3 region has the DNA TGTGCCAGCAGATTGGGACAGGTAAACACTGAAGCTTTCTTT.

This rearrangement joins TRBV2 to TRBJ2-5, with 9 bases matching TRBD1. V trimming: 6 bases; J trimming: 5 bases; junction bases outside the gene matches: 4. The CDR3 totals 13 residues. From germline, CDR1 is SNHLY and CDR2 FYNNEI. The CDR3, as DNA: TGTGCCAGCAGGGGACAGGGTTGGGAGACCCAGTACTTC. This encodes CASRGQGWETQYF.

This sequence joins TRBV5-1 and TRBJ2-2; 9 positions match TRBD1. CDR3 length equals 13 residues. With 6 bases clipped from V and 6 bases from J, the junction kept 3 bases outside the gene matches. CDR1 and CDR2 from the germline V gene are SGHRS and YFSETQ. The CDR3 DNA follows: TGCGCCAGCAACAGGGGGCAAGCCGGGGAGCTGTTTTTT. This translates into CASNRGQAGELFF.

The chain couples TRBV19 to TRBJ2-7; D is uncertain. In germline, CDR1 is LNHDA, CDR2 SQIVND (reference sequence). The V gene lost 11 bases and the J gene lost 3 bases, with 17 bases spanning the gap. CDR3 length: 13 residues. CDR3: CAPRCYSFYEQYF. Here the CDR3 DNA reads TGTGCCCCTAGGTGCTATTCGTTCTACGAGCAGTACTTC.

V usage is TRBV19 and J usage is TRBJ2-1; a possible D gene is TRBD1 (6 bases). Trimming removed 10 bases from V and 7 bases from J, with 20 bases in between. Germline V lookup: CDR1 LNHDA, CDR2 SQIVND (reference sequence). The CDR3 has 14 residues. Written as DNA, the CDR3 is TGTGCCACCGGGTGGCAGGGGTCTATTAATGAGCAGTTCTTC. Its translation is CATGWQGSINEQFF.

The chain carries TRBV9 and TRBJ1-1; D not certain. Germline CDR1 reads SGDLS; CDR2 reads YYNGEE. The V and J ends lost 5 bases and 11 bases respectively, with 16 bases between them. The CDR3 totals 12 residues. The CDR3 sequence: CASSFPPARAFF. As DNA, the CDR3 is TGTGCCAGCAGTTTCCCCCCCGCGAGGGCTTTCTTT.

This chain connects TRBV30 to TRBJ1-2; 9 bases fit TRBD1. J gave up 3 bases and V 0 bases, and 11 bases lay outside the gene matches. This CDR3 region has 17 residues. Germline V gene data show CDR1 as GTSNPN and CDR2 as SVGIG (reference sequence). The CDR3 sequence: CAWSVSRTGEPDYGYTF. Here the CDR3 DNA reads TGTGCCTGGAGTGTTTCCCGGACAGGGGAACCCGACTATGGCTACACCTTC.